The rows below give T cell receptor beta chains drawn from one sample of a study of blood T cell repertoires in COVID-19. The protocol was immunoSEQ multiplex PCR, while the TCRdb copy is restricted to in-frame clones and leaves out a portion. The table records about 210,000 clones, 80% of them present only once. The source material was peripheral blood. These receptors came from a man aged 60 to 75 with acute or convalescent COVID-19. The CDR3 runs from the conserved cysteine through the conserved F or W. A D gene is named only where the DNA matches it firmly. Rows give clone size only sometimes, using once, few, many, or a class for an expanded clone.

.	TRBV3-1/TRBV3-2	TRBD1	17	TRBJ1-3	CASSQGITGGSGNTIYF	TGTGCCAGCAGCCAAGGTATTACAGGGGGGTCCGGAAACACCATATATTTT
.	TRBV6-6	.	15	TRBJ2-6	CASSARGSGANVLTF	TGTGCCAGCAGCGCACGGGGTAGCGGGGCCAACGTCCTGACTTTC
.	TRBV11-2	.	15	TRBJ1-5	CASSLHQGKGQPQHF	TGTGCCAGCAGCTTACATCAGGGAAAGGGTCAGCCCCAGCATTTT
once	TRBV12-3/TRBV12-4	TRBD1	11	TRBJ1-3	CASSSSGTGYF	TGTGCCAGCAGTTCCTCCGGGACAGGATATTTT
.	TRBV28	.	12	TRBJ1-2	CASGQPPWGYTF	TGTGCCAGCGGACAGCCCCCCTGGGGCTACACCTTC
.	TRBV15	TRBD2	16	TRBJ2-1	CATSRDLGGVYNEQFF	TGTGCCACCAGCAGAGATCTGGGGGGGGTTTACAATGAGCAGTTCTTC
.	TRBV5-4	.	16	TRBJ1-1	CASSLGRGGRSSEAFF	TGTGCCAGCAGCTTAGGGCGGGGCGGTCGATCGTCTGAAGCTTTCTTT
.	TRBV7-9	.	18	TRBJ2-1	CASSLVTLSWSRYNEQFF	TGTGCCAGCAGCTTAGTTACCCTTAGCTGGTCTCGCTACAATGAGCAGTTCTTC
few	TRBV29-1	TRBD1	12	TRBJ1-2	CSVVQGDYGYTF	TGCAGCGTTGTACAGGGGGACTATGGCTACACCTTC
.	TRBV24-1	.	15	TRBJ2-1	CATSDRGVVHGEQFF	TGTGCCACCAGTGATCGCGGGGTCGTCCACGGTGAGCAGTTCTTC
.	TRBV19	.	16	TRBJ2-7	CASSIDLPGQGDEQYF	TGTGCCAGTAGTATAGATCTCCCGGGACAAGGGGACGAGCAGTACTTC
once	TRBV5-1	TRBD1	17	TRBJ1-2	CASSWPRGTVPNYGYTF	TGCGCCAGCAGCTGGCCGCGAGGGACAGTACCTAACTATGGCTACACCTTC
few	TRBV27	.	14	TRBJ2-4	CASSLRAGIDIQYF	TGTGCCAGCAGTTTAAGGGCAGGGATCGACATTCAGTACTTC
.	TRBV2	TRBD2	16	TRBJ2-7	CASRLTRTSGSGEQYF	TGTGCCAGCAGACTCACCCGGACTAGCGGGAGTGGAGAGCAGTACTTC
.	TRBV2	TRBD1	19	TRBJ1-1	CASSELFRDRGKLGTEAFF	TGTGCCAGCAGTGAACTGTTCCGGGACAGGGGTAAATTAGGCACTGAAGCTTTCTTT